These 17 T cell receptor beta chains came from one sample sequenced in a study of cytomegalovirus exposure and HLA in healthy donors. Researchers ran the PCR with 60 Vbeta and 13 Jbeta primers. TCRdb's table, derived via immunoSEQ multiplex PCR, lists solely in-frame clones and lacks some. The sample consists of fewer than 100,000 clones, more than 70% of them appearing once. Sample: PBMCs. The receptor source for this set is a male donor in good health and CMV-seropositive.

In this sample, this clone is medium-sized. This chain uses TRBV5-4 with TRBJ2-7, with TRBD2 matching 11 bases. This CDR3 region has 15 residues. CDR1 is SGHNT, CDR2 YYREEE, per germline (reference sequence). Trimming at V came to 0 bases and at J to 2 bases, leaving 1 base not matched to a gene. CDR3: CASSLGLAGTYEQYF. DNA for the CDR3: TGTGCCAGCAGCTTGGGACTAGCGGGAACCTACGAGCAGTACTTC.

The J gene is TRBJ2-7, the V gene TRBV10-1; 9 nucleotides agree with TRBD1. Looked up from germline, CDR1 is WNHNN and CDR2 is SYGVQD (reference sequence). This CDR3 comprises 15 residues. J was trimmed by 6 bases and V by 5 bases; bases with no gene match: 11. CDR3 region: CASSHVRDRAFEQYF. In DNA, the CDR3 is TGCGCCAGCAGTCATGTGAGGGACAGGGCTTTCGAGCAGTACTTC.

The rearrangement uses TRBV5-1 and TRBJ2-7; the match to TRBD2 covers 7 bases. Germline CDR1 is SGHRS and CDR2 is YFSETQ. V lost 2 bases, J lost 9 bases, and 11 bases stayed unmatched. The CDR3 loop spans 14 amino acids. CDR3 bases: TGCGCCAGCAGCTTTGAAGGACTAGGGGCGGTGCAGTACTTC. Its protein is CASSFEGLGAVQYF.

The chain couples TRBV27 to TRBJ2-3, with 9 bases fitting TRBD1. The CDR3 sequence is 14 residues long. Germline values: CDR1 MNHEY, CDR2 SMNVEV (reference sequence). The V segment lost 3 bases and the J segment 4 bases; nucleotides outside the gene matches: 2. CDR3 sequence: CASSFWDRADTQYF. CDR3 in DNA: TGTGCCAGCAGTTTCTGGGACAGGGCAGATACGCAGTATTTT.

The chain recombines TRBV19 with TRBJ1-5; tentatively, D is TRBD1 (5 bases). Germline CDR1 and CDR2: LNHDA and SQIVND (reference sequence). Trimming left V 4 bases short and J 0 bases short, with 13 bases between. This CDR3 is built from 16 residues. As DNA, the CDR3 is TGTGCCAGTAGTAAGATGACAGTACATAGCAATCAGCCCCAGCATTTT. This translates into CASSKMTVHSNQPQHF.

This chain connects TRBV5-4 to TRBJ2-1; 8 bases agree with TRBD2. The CDR3 is made up of 15 amino acids. V lost 4 bases to trimming and J lost 3 bases; unmatched junction nucleotides: 6. Looked up from germline, CDR1 is SGHNT and CDR2 is YYREEE (reference sequence). The CDR3 loop is CASSHQRGNYNEQFF. CDR3 sequence (DNA): TGTGCCAGCAGCCACCAGCGGGGGAACTACAATGAGCAGTTCTTC.

The rearrangement joins TRBV6-6 to TRBJ2-6; D is possibly TRBD2 (6 bases). This CDR3 region has 16 residues. CDR1 MNHNY and CDR2 SVGAGI come from the germline V gene (reference sequence). V was pared by 5 bases and J by 4 bases, with 15 bases between. The CDR3 sequence is CASSTGEGRGANVLTF. For the CDR3, the DNA is TGTGCCAGCAGTACGGGAGAGGGTCGGGGGGCCAACGTCCTGACTTTC.

The chain joins TRBV6-5 to TRBJ1-2; tentatively, D is TRBD1 (6 bases). The germline V gene encodes CDR1 MNHEY and CDR2 SVGAGI. The CDR3 is made up of 14 amino acids. Trimming took 4 bases from V and 0 from J, leaving 9 bases between them. This CDR3 reads CASSSQGSNYGYTF. DNA of the CDR3: TGTGCCAGCAGTTCCCAGGGGTCTAACTATGGCTACACCTTC.

J is TRBJ2-7 and V is TRBV5-4; 9 bases align to TRBD2. Germline CDR1 reads SGHNT; CDR2 reads YYREEE (reference sequence). After removal of 1 base from V and 5 bases from J, the junction contained 4 bases not matched to a gene. The CDR3 is 14 residues long. The CDR3 DNA follows: TGTGCCAGCAGCTTGTATAGCGGGAGTCACGAGCAGTACTTC. This gives the protein CASSLYSGSHEQYF.

Written as DNA, the CDR3 is TGTGCCAGCAGCCTAACTTTCAGCGCCTACGAGCAGTACTTC. Protein product: CASSLTFSAYEQYF. The genes are TRBV11-2 and TRBJ2-7; D remains ambiguous. Germline values: CDR1 SGHAT, CDR2 FQNNGV. This CDR3 contains 14 residues. V was shortened by 5 bases and J by 2 bases, with 13 bases between the two germline ends.

This clone turned up a few times. V and J are TRBV5-4 and TRBJ2-3; 10 positions agree with TRBD2. The CDR3 is made up of 14 amino acids. Germline trimming cut 3 bases from V and 6 bases from J; bases unmatched to any gene: 4. Germline CDR1 and CDR2: SGHNT and YYREEE (reference sequence). CDR3 sequence: CASSSLAGVDTQYF. CDR3 sequence (DNA): TGTGCCAGCAGCTCTCTAGCGGGAGTGGATACGCAGTATTTT.

The sample holds a few counts of this clone. The same CDR3 is also encoded by other DNA sequences in this sample. This chain links TRBV6-5 with TRBJ1-5, with 7 bases that match TRBD1. With V trimmed by 4 bases and J by 5 bases, 2 bases remained unmatched. In germline, CDR1 is MNHEY, CDR2 SVGAGI. This CDR3 comprises 13 residues. Here the CDR3 DNA reads TGTGCCAGCAGTTTGGACAGGTATCAGCCCCAGCATTTT. Its translation is CASSLDRYQPQHF.

This chain connects TRBV5-4 to TRBJ2-7; D is unclear. Germline CDR1 reads SGHNT; CDR2 reads YYREEE (reference sequence). Between the trimmed V and J ends, which lost 5 bases and 1 base, there was a span of 10 bases. The CDR3 is made up of 13 amino acids. In DNA, the CDR3 is TGTGCCAGCAGTCCAGAAAGTTCCTACGAGCAGTACTTC. Translating it yields CASSPESSYEQYF.

This sequence joins TRBV29-1 and TRBJ2-1; 9 bases map to TRBD2. Germline V gene lookup returns CDR1 SQVTM and CDR2 ANQGSEA. Trimming removed 8 bases from V and 5 bases from J; junction bases left unmatched: 7. The CDR3 runs to 13 residues. CDR3 sequence: CSSLAGANNEQFF. CDR3 sequence (DNA): TGCAGCTCCTTAGCGGGAGCCAACAATGAGCAGTTCTTC.

In its sample, this clone was seen once. The chain combines TRBV19 with TRBJ1-4; no definite D call. Germline CDR1 and CDR2: LNHDA and SQIVND (reference sequence). Trimming stripped 0 bases from V and 7 bases from J, with 18 bases between. This CDR3 comprises 17 residues. CDR3 loop: CASSIEFWGVKGEKLFF. The CDR3 DNA reads as TGTGCCAGTAGTATAGAGTTCTGGGGAGTAAAAGGTGAAAAACTGTTTTTT. Together with reference TRBV19 and TRBJ1-4, the CDR3 gives the full variable domain: DGGITQSPKYLFRKEGQNVTLSCEQNLNHDAMYWYRQDPGQGLRLIYYSQIVNDFQKGDIAEGYSVSREKKESFPLTVTSAQKNPTAFYLCASSIEFWGVKGEKLFFGSGTQLSVL.

The chain is built from TRBV19 and TRBJ2-1; 12 nucleotides agree with TRBD2. Germline V gene lookup returns CDR1 LNHDA and CDR2 SQIVND (reference sequence). With V trimmed by 3 bases and J by 7 bases, 4 bases remained unmatched. The CDR3 totals 15 residues. CDR3 amino acids: CASSIRLAGDNEQFF. In nucleotides, the CDR3 is TGTGCCAGTAGTATTCGACTAGCGGGAGATAATGAGCAGTTCTTC.

The J gene is TRBJ2-7, the V gene TRBV6-1, with 11 bases lining up with TRBD1. The CDR3 totals 15 residues. V lost 1 base and J lost 3; bases outside the gene matches: 2. Germline CDR1 MNHNS, CDR2 SASEGT. CDR3 residues: CASSEVGQGVYEQYF. CDR3 nucleotide sequence: TGTGCCAGCAGTGAAGTGGGACAGGGGGTCTACGAGCAGTACTTC.